Listed here are 13 T cell receptor beta chains from one sample, sequenced in a study of cytomegalovirus exposure and HLA in healthy donors. Only in-frame clones appear in the TCRdb table, and some are missing; sequencing was by immunoSEQ multiplex PCR. The profile shows 250,000 to 400,000 clones, around 90% of them singletons. The material sequenced was PBMCs. The receptors shown here come from a man aged 30-40 years in good health and CMV-seronegative.

The V and J genes are TRBV27 and TRBJ2-5; D is perhaps TRBD1 (6 bases). The CDR3 totals 14 residues. The V end lost 6 bases, the J end lost 2 bases, and 13 bases lay between the germline ends. Germline V gene data show CDR1 as MNHEY and CDR2 as SMNVEV (reference sequence). The CDR3 region is CASSRRGQQETQYF. The CDR3 region has the DNA TGTGCCAGCAGCCGCCGAGGACAGCAAGAGACCCAGTACTTC.

This sequence joins TRBV27 and TRBJ1-2; 7 bases are a match to TRBD1. The CDR3 sequence is 14 residues long. Germline V gene lookup returns CDR1 MNHEY and CDR2 SMNVEV (reference sequence). The V and J ends lost 4 bases and 7 bases, in that order; junction bases with no gene match: 9. CDR3 amino acids: CASSSDRAFGGYTF. CDR3 nucleotide sequence: TGTGCCAGCAGTTCTGACAGGGCCTTCGGTGGCTACACCTTC.

This chain joins TRBV4-3 and TRBJ2-1; TRBD1 aligns across 7 bases. CDR3 size: 15 residues. V dropped 0 bases and J dropped 9; count of bases not matched to a gene: 8. In germline, CDR1 is LGHNA, CDR2 YSLEER. The DNA of the CDR3 is TGCGCCAGCAGCCAAGACACAGGGGAATACGGTGAGCAGTTCTTC. Its translation is CASSQDTGEYGEQFF.

The chain is built from TRBV6-1 and TRBJ1-3; tentative D call: TRBD1 (5 bases). CDR1 is MNHNS and CDR2 is SASEGT in the germline V gene. The V end was cut by 5 bases, the J end by 4 bases, with 12 bases between. CDR3 size: 14 residues. In DNA, the CDR3 is TGTGCCAGCAGTTTGACAGCGATAGGAAACACCATATATTTT. Its protein product is CASSLTAIGNTIYF.

V and J are TRBV27 and TRBJ1-1; D is unclear. Germline V lookup: CDR1 MNHEY, CDR2 SMNVEV (reference sequence). This CDR3 region has 14 residues. Trimming shortened V by 1 base and J by 1 base, and 7 bases separated the two germline ends. The CDR3 is CASSLYQENTEAFF. CDR3 in DNA: TGTGCCAGCAGTTTATACCAGGAGAACACTGAAGCTTTCTTT.

The rearrangement uses TRBV18 and TRBJ2-1; perhaps TRBD2 as D (5 bases). V gave up 4 bases and J gave up 0 bases, with 13 bases separating them. The CDR3 totals 16 residues. Germline lookup yields CDR1 KGHSH and CDR2 LQKENI. This chain's CDR3 is CASSRDGGRSYNEQFF. DNA for the CDR3: TGTGCCAGCTCACGGGATGGAGGCCGCTCCTACAATGAGCAGTTCTTC.

This clone was observed a handful of times. A much larger clone differs from this one at a single base, so this may be a read error. V and J are TRBV27 and TRBJ2-7; D unresolved. The germline gives CDR1 MNHEY, CDR2 SMNVEV (reference sequence). There are 12 residues in the CDR3. With 6 bases removed from V and 0 bases from J, the gap between germline ends came to 6 bases. For the CDR3, the DNA is TGTGCCAGCAGCCCGAGCTCCTACGAGCAGTACTTC. It encodes CASSPSSYEQYF.

V and J are TRBV11-2 and TRBJ1-2, with TRBD1 identical over 8 bases. This CDR3 is built from 15 residues. The V gene end was trimmed by 5 bases and the J gene end by 7 bases; junction bases not matched to a gene: 12. Germline V CDR1 and CDR2: SGHAT, FQNNGV. The CDR3, as DNA: TGTGCCAGCAGCCCGGGGACAGGAGAATTTTCTGGCTACACCTTC. This codes for CASSPGTGEFSGYTF.

This clone has just one count. This sequence joins TRBV11-3 and TRBJ1-2, with 9 bases identical to TRBD1. Germline trimming cut 5 bases from V and 2 bases from J; bases unmatched to any gene: 6. The germline V gene has CDR1 SGHNT and CDR2 YENEEA. The CDR3 runs to 15 residues. The CDR3 DNA sequence: TGTGCCAGCAGCGGAGGGACAGGGAACAACTATGGCTACACCTTC. It encodes CASSGGTGNNYGYTF.

The V and J genes are TRBV11-2 and TRBJ2-3, with TRBD1 matching 8 bases. Germline CDR1 is SGHAT and CDR2 is FQNNGV. This CDR3 region has 16 residues. V lost 5 bases and J lost 0; bases outside the gene matches: 7. The CDR3 here is CASSQRDRISTDTQYF. In DNA form, the CDR3 reads TGTGCCAGCAGCCAGAGGGACAGGATAAGCACAGATACGCAGTATTTT.

This sequence joins TRBV6-1 and TRBJ2-3; D might be TRBD2 (7 bases). Germline V lookup: CDR1 MNHNS, CDR2 SASEGT. The CDR3 length is 16 residues. Trimming took off 2 bases at V and 2 bases at J, with 14 bases between the two ends. The CDR3 region is CASSERGGLHTDTQYF. CDR3 sequence (DNA): TGTGCCAGCAGTGAAAGGGGGGGGCTCCACACAGATACGCAGTATTTT.

The J gene is TRBJ2-7, the V gene TRBV7-9, with D perhaps TRBD1 (5 bases). Germline V gives CDR1 SEHNR, CDR2 FQNEAQ (reference sequence). V was pared by 5 bases and J by 5 bases, with 13 bases between. The CDR3 has 13 residues. CDR3 DNA: TGTGCCAGCAGCCTATTACAGGATCACGAGCAGTACTTC. This translates into CASSLLQDHEQYF.

The chain combines TRBV2 with TRBJ2-5; possible D gene TRBD2, 5 bases. Germline CDR1 reads SNHLY; CDR2 reads FYNNEI. The CDR3 has 15 residues. Trimming left V 10 bases short and J 5 bases short, with 23 bases between. CDR3 amino acids: CAISEGTVLGETQYF. Written as DNA, the CDR3 is TGTGCCATCTCTGAGGGAACAGTTTTGGGGGAGACCCAGTACTTC.